This passage covers 20 T cell receptor beta chains from one sample sequenced in a study of T cells after somatic rescue of genetic block. Generated by immunoSEQ multiplex PCR, the TCRdb table keeps only in-frame clones and is missing some. Of about 120,000 clones in the sample, 75% to 95% were seen once. The sample was peripheral blood mononuclear cells (PBMCs). The receptors were gathered from a young woman.

The gene calls are TRBV7-2 and TRBJ2-7; perhaps D is TRBD1 or TRBD2 (5 bases each). Germline V gene lookup returns CDR1 SGHTA and CDR2 FQGNSA. CDR3 size: 15 residues. The ends were cut back, 3 bases at V and 3 bases at J, with 15 bases in the middle. The CDR3 protein is CASSLGVGSSYEQYF. For the CDR3, the DNA is TGTGCCAGCAGCTTGGGGGTCGGCTCTAGCTACGAGCAGTACTTC.

In nucleotides, the CDR3 is TGTGCCAGCAGTTTTACGGACAGGGTCGGACAGCCCCAGCATTTT. It codes for CASSFTDRVGQPQHF. The chain employs TRBV6-1 and TRBJ1-5; TRBD1 matches 8 bases. Looked up from germline, CDR1 is MNHNS and CDR2 is SASEGT. Losses at the gene ends were 5 bases for V and 7 bases for J; bases not matched to a gene: 10. The length of the CDR3 is 15 residues.

This sequence joins TRBV5-4 and TRBJ2-7; 10 bases agree with TRBD2. V shed 2 bases, J shed 0 bases, and the junction held 2 bases outside the gene matches. The CDR3 contains 15 residues. Germline V gene lookup returns CDR1 SGHNT and CDR2 YYREEE (reference sequence). CDR3 in DNA: TGTGCCAGCAGCTTACTAGCGGGGCCCTCCTACGAGCAGTACTTC. Translating gives CASSLLAGPSYEQYF.

This chain uses TRBV5-6 with TRBJ1-2; D unresolved. Trimming removed 1 base from V and 4 bases from J, with 11 bases in between. Germline V gene sequence: CDR1 SGHDT, CDR2 YYEEEE. The CDR3 has 14 amino acids. The CDR3 DNA sequence: TGTGCCAGCAGCTTGATCGGGATTACCTATGGCTACACCTTC. This sequence encodes CASSLIGITYGYTF.

V and J are TRBV28 and TRBJ2-3; 12 bases map to TRBD2. Trimming at V came to 8 bases and at J to 7 bases, leaving 4 bases not matched to a gene. The CDR3 sequence is 13 residues long. Per the germline V gene, CDR1 is MDHEN and CDR2 is SYDVKM. CDR3 in DNA: TGTGCCAGCCAACTAGCGGGGGGAAATACGCAGTATTTT. The encoded protein is CASQLAGGNTQYF. Full variable domain (missing parts from reference TRBV28 and TRBJ2-3): DVKVTQSSRYLVKRTGEKVFLECVQDMDHENMFWYRQDPGLGLRLIYFSYDVKMKEKGDIPEGYSVSREKKERFSLILESASTNQTSMYLCASQLAGGNTQYFGPGTRLTVL.

Points on this clone: Other DNA sequences in this sample translate to the same CDR3. V and J are TRBV5-1 and TRBJ2-1; D is unclear. The CDR3 is made up of 12 amino acids. V lost 0 bases, J lost 4 bases, and 2 bases lay in between. Germline CDR1 reads SGHRS; CDR2 reads YFSETQ. Here the CDR3 reads CASSLEYNEQFF. In DNA form, the CDR3 reads TGCGCCAGCAGCTTGGAATACAATGAGCAGTTCTTC.

The chain has TRBV9 and TRBJ2-1; 8 positions match TRBD1. The CDR3 is 15 amino acids. Germline V CDR1 and CDR2: SGDLS, YYNGEE. V dropped 0 bases and J dropped 14; count of bases not matched to a gene: 13. The CDR3 protein is CASSVAGGEGSSKFF. The CDR3 region has the DNA TGTGCCAGCAGCGTAGCAGGGGGCGAAGGGAGCAGCAAGTTCTTC.

The rearrangement uses TRBV4-3 and TRBJ1-6; possibly TRBD1 for D (6 bases). The CDR3 spans 16 residues. V dropped 4 bases and J dropped 5 bases, with 15 bases sitting between them. Germline V lookup: CDR1 LGHNA, CDR2 YSLEER. CDR3 protein: CASSLFRTDNNSPLHF. CDR3 bases: TGCGCCAGCAGCCTCTTTAGGACAGACAATAATTCACCCCTCCACTTT.

This rearrangement joins TRBV6-6 to TRBJ1-1; 7 nucleotides align to TRBD1. Germline loops: CDR1 MNHNY, CDR2 SVGAGI (reference sequence). V shed 9 bases and J 3 bases; nucleotides not matched to a gene: 7. The CDR3 extends over 13 amino acids. CDR3 in DNA: TGTGCCAGTTCTGGGACAGCGGACACTGAAGCTTTCTTT. Amino acid sequence: CASSGTADTEAFF.

This clone is medium-sized. The chain links TRBV4-2 to TRBJ2-3; D is perhaps TRBD2 (6 bases). V was pared by 0 bases and J by 3 bases, with 19 bases between. Germline loops: CDR1 LGHNA, CDR2 YNFKEQ. This CDR3 contains 18 residues. The DNA for the CDR3 is TGTGCCAGCAGCCAAGATCTCCTAGTTGCGGGGAGGACAGATACGCAGTATTTT. Translation gives CASSQDLLVAGRTDTQYF.

A few counts support this clone. V and J are TRBV5-6 and TRBJ1-1, with D hard to call. CDR1 is SGHDT, CDR2 YYEEEE, per germline. This CDR3 spans 15 amino acids. Trimming left V 2 bases short and J 5 bases short, with 16 bases between. The CDR3 spells CASSFGETGNTEAFF. In nucleotides, the CDR3 is TGTGCCAGCAGCTTCGGGGAAACGGGAAATACTGAAGCTTTCTTT.

V is TRBV6-5 and J is TRBJ2-5; the match to TRBD2 covers 7 bases. V lost 0 bases, J lost 3 bases, and 4 bases stayed unmatched. Germline V gene data show CDR1 as MNHEY and CDR2 as SVGAGI. This CDR3 has 15 amino acids. The CDR3 DNA reads TGTGCCAGCAGTTACTCGGGCGGGGGAAAAGAGACCCAGTACTTC. It is translated as CASSYSGGGKETQYF.

The chain links TRBV6-1 to TRBJ1-5; no reliable D call. The length of the CDR3 is 15 residues. Trimming took 0 bases from V and 10 from J, leaving 16 bases between them. Germline CDR1 MNHNS, CDR2 SASEGT. CDR3 in DNA: TGTGCCAGCAGTGAAGCGGGGAGGATAACCCACCCCCAGCATTTT. Translated, it gives CASSEAGRITHPQHF.

The chain is built from TRBV15 and TRBJ2-7, with unresolved D. The V and J ends lost 0 bases and 2 bases respectively, with 8 bases between them. There are 14 residues in the CDR3. Germline V gene lookup returns CDR1 LNHNV and CDR2 YYDKDF (reference sequence). CDR3 sequence (DNA): TGTGCCACCAGCAGAGATCCCCAGGCCTACGAGCAGTACTTC. It is translated as CATSRDPQAYEQYF.

The chain carries TRBV28 and TRBJ2-1; D is ambiguous. Germline lookup yields CDR1 MDHEN and CDR2 SYDVKM. Between the trimmed V and J ends, which lost 9 bases and 9 bases, there was a span of 15 bases. CDR3 length: 12 residues. CDR3 in DNA: TGTGCCAGTCACCGCCGACTGGGTGAGCAGTTCTTC. This gives the protein CASHRRLGEQFF. Using reference TRBV28 and TRBJ2-1 for the parts outside the CDR3, the full variable domain is DVKVTQSSRYLVKRTGEKVFLECVQDMDHENMFWYRQDPGLGLRLIYFSYDVKMKEKGDIPEGYSVSREKKERFSLILESASTNQTSMYLCASHRRLGEQFFGPGTRLTVL.

V gene TRBV5-4 combines with J gene TRBJ2-3; D is tentatively TRBD1 or TRBD2 (5 bases each). From germline, CDR1 is SGHNT and CDR2 YYREEE (reference sequence). Trimming left V 1 base short and J 6 bases short, with 12 bases between. The CDR3 extends over 14 amino acids. DNA of the CDR3: TGTGCCAGCAGCTTGCCGAGGGGAGCGGATACGCAGTATTTT. Encoded protein: CASSLPRGADTQYF.

The chain recombines TRBV19 with TRBJ2-3; the D is unclear. The germline V gene encodes CDR1 LNHDA and CDR2 SQIVND (reference sequence). The CDR3 spans 15 residues. The germline V and J ends were trimmed by 3 bases and 1 base, with 11 bases remaining between them. The chain's CDR3 is CASSMSSRGTDTQYF. CDR3 in DNA: TGTGCCAGTAGTATGAGTTCTAGGGGCACAGATACGCAGTATTTT.

This sequence joins TRBV6-5 and TRBJ2-1; 9 bases map to TRBD1. After removal of 10 bases from V and 6 bases from J, the junction contained 10 bases not matched to a gene. This CDR3 comprises 14 residues. The germline gives CDR1 MNHEY, CDR2 SVGAGI. The CDR3 nucleotides read TGTGCCACAACCGGGACAGGGAAAACCAATGAGCAGTTCTTC. Protein: CATTGTGKTNEQFF.

The chain couples TRBV5-1 to TRBJ2-1; TRBD2 aligns across 7 bases. V was clipped by 0 bases and J by 0 bases; unmatched bases: 0. The CDR3 runs 15 residues. The V gene's germline CDR1 is SGHRS and CDR2 YFSETQ. The CDR3 bases are TGCGCCAGCAGCTTGGCTAGCGGCTCCTACAATGAGCAGTTCTTC. Translated, it gives CASSLASGSYNEQFF. Complete variable domain (other parts from reference TRBV5-1 and TRBJ2-1): KAGVTQTPRYLIKTRGQQVTLSCSPISGHRSVSWYQQTPGQGLQFLFEYFSETQRNKGNFPGRFSGRQFSNSRSEMNVSTLELGDSALYLCASSLASGSYNEQFFGPGTRLTVL.

The rearrangement joins TRBV2 to TRBJ1-5, with D possibly TRBD1 on 5 matching bases. The CDR3 extends over 16 amino acids. The germline V and J ends were trimmed by 6 bases and 7 bases, with 22 bases remaining between them. Per the germline V gene, CDR1 is SNHLY and CDR2 is FYNNEI. CDR3 sequence reads: CASSHTSTEGKQPQHF. CDR3 nucleotide sequence: TGTGCCAGCAGCCACACCTCGACAGAGGGTAAACAGCCCCAGCATTTT.